This is a list of T cell receptor beta chains from one sample in a study of cytomegalovirus exposure and HLA in healthy donors. Repertoires were generated with immunoSEQ multiplex PCR, while TCRdb's copy carries only in-frame clones and drops some. The data hold approximately 200,000 clones, with around 85% observed a single time. Sequenced material: PBMCs. The source of these receptors is a girl aged 2-10 years in good health and CMV-seronegative. Both conserved end residues are part of each CDR3. D genes are given only for firm matches. Clone size appears in some rows only: once, few, many, or a class for an expanded clone.

>TRBJ2-7|TRBV10-3|.|TRBD1
TGTGCCGTCTCCAGGGGGCTCGAGCAGTACTTC
CAVSRGLEQYF
>TRBJ2-3|TRBV4-1|.|.
TGCGCCAGCAGCCAAGGGTCGCCAGGGGCAGATACGCAGTATTTT
CASSQGSPGADTQYF
>TRBJ2-7|TRBV5-1|.|TRBD2
TGCGCCAGCAGCTTGGATTCTTCGGGGGGCGAGCAGTACTTC
CASSLDSSGGEQYF
>TRBJ1-2|TRBV9|.|.
TGTGCCAGCAGCGTAGCCCCAGAAGGGGGAGGCTACACCTTC
CASSVAPEGGGYTF
>TRBJ2-2|TRBV10-1|.|.
TGCGCCAGCAGTGAGGGAGGGACCCCCGGGGAGCTGTTTTTT
CASSEGGTPGELFF
>TRBJ2-7|TRBV14|.|.
TGTGCCAGCAGCCTCGGGGGGCTGAACTACGAGCAGTACTTC
CASSLGGLNYEQYF
>TRBJ2-1|TRBV5-1|once|.
TGCGCCAGCAGCTTGTTGGGGAGAACCACGGATGAGCAGTTCTTC
CASSLLGRTTDEQFF
>TRBJ1-1|TRBV2|once|TRBD1
TGTGCCAGCAGCGATAGAGGGGGCGCGGTTGAAGCTTTCTTT
CASSDRGGAVEAFF
>TRBJ1-2|TRBV7-2|few|.
TGTGCCAGCAGCTTGCGACAGAACTATGGCTACACCTTC
CASSLRQNYGYTF
>TRBJ1-5|TRBV7-9|.|.
TGTGCCAGCAGCTTCCAGGGGACCAATCAGCCCCAGCATTTT
CASSFQGTNQPQHF
>TRBJ1-3|TRBV9|.|TRBD1
TGTGCCAGCAGCGAGATAGGGACAGGGCGGGACACCATATATTTT
CASSEIGTGRDTIYF
>TRBJ1-2|TRBV6-6|once|TRBD1
TGTGCCAGCAGTTACTCGACCGCAGGACAGGGGCATGGCTACACCTTC
CASSYSTAGQGHGYTF
>TRBJ1-1|TRBV7-2|.|.
TGTGCCAGCAGTGAAAGAAGAGGGTCCCCGCTCGGAGCTTTCTTT
CASSERRGSPLGAFF
>TRBJ2-7|TRBV18|few|TRBD2
TGTGCCAGCTCATTAGGAGCGGGATCATTCTACGAGCAGTACTTC
CASSLGAGSFYEQYF
>TRBJ1-1|TRBV6-5|.|.
TGTGCCAGCAGGTCCCCAGGGGCGAACACTGAAGCTTTCTTT
CASRSPGANTEAFF
>TRBJ2-7|TRBV6-5|.|.
TGTGCCAGCACTCAAGACAGCCCCTACGAGCAGTACTTC
CASTQDSPYEQYF
>TRBJ2-1|TRBV7-2|.|TRBD2
TGTGCCAGCAGCTTTGGTGGAGCGGGGGGCCTCAATGAGCAGTTCTTC
CASSFGGAGGLNEQFF
>TRBJ2-7|TRBV9|.|.
TGTGCCAGCAGCGTCTCACAGTACCTTTACGAGCAGTACTTC
CASSVSQYLYEQYF
>TRBJ1-5|TRBV19|.|TRBD1
TGTGCCAGTAGTATAGGGGGGACAGATAATCAGCCCCAGCATTTT
CASSIGGTDNQPQHF
>TRBJ2-1|TRBV14|.|TRBD2
TGTGCCAGCAGCCAAGAATGGGGACTAGTCAATGAGCAGTTCTTC
CASSQEWGLVNEQFF
>TRBJ2-3|TRBV5-1|.|TRBD2
TGCGCCAGCGGCCCCTCTAGCGGTTCTAGCACAGATACGCAGTATTTT
CASGPSSGSSTDTQYF
>TRBJ1-2|TRBV7-9|.|.
TGTGCCAGCAGCTTAACAGGCCTAAGGGCTTATGGCTACACCTTC
CASSLTGLRAYGYTF
>TRBJ1-1|TRBV10-3|.|TRBD1
TGTGCCATCAGTGAGTCGGGGGACAGGGGGAACACTGAAGCTTTCTTT
CAISESGDRGNTEAFF
>TRBJ2-3|TRBV5-1|.|.
TGCGCCAGCAGGATGTCGTATGCAGGGGCAGATACGCAGTATTTT
CASRMSYAGADTQYF
>TRBJ2-2|TRBV4-2|.|TRBD2
TGTGCCAGCAGCCGGATTAGCGGGGGGGGGAACACCGGGGAGCTGTTTTTT
CASSRISGGGNTGELFF
>TRBJ2-5|TRBV12-5|.|.
TGTGCTAGTGGTTTGGTATCACAAGAGACCCAGTACTTC
CASGLVSQETQYF
>TRBJ1-5|TRBV23-1|.|TRBD1
TGCGCCAGCAGTCAGCCGGGACAGGGGGATTATCCGTCCAATCAGCCCCAGCATTTT
CASSQPGQGDYPSNQPQHF
>TRBJ1-5|TRBV6-5|.|.
TGTGCCAGCAGTTACTCAGGGGGGGATCAGCCCCAGCATTTT
CASSYSGGDQPQHF
>TRBJ1-6|TRBV6-1|few|TRBD1
TGTGCCAGCAGGGGGACAGGGGAACAATCACCCCTCCACTTT
CASRGTGEQSPLHF
>TRBJ2-7|TRBV27|.|TRBD1
TGTGCCAGCAGTCCGGACAGGGCAAATATTTACGAGCAGTACTTC
CASSPDRANIYEQYF
>TRBJ2-7|TRBV27|.|TRBD2
TGTGCCAGCAGTTTATCGGGGGGGGAATCCTACGAGCAGTACTTC
CASSLSGGESYEQYF
>TRBJ2-5|TRBV7-9|.|TRBD1
TGTGCCAGCAGCTCCACCCTGACAGGGGGACAAGAGACCCAGTACTTC
CASSSTLTGGQETQYF
>TRBJ2-2|TRBV5-1|.|TRBD2
TGCGCCAGCAGCGCAAATAGCGGGGGGGCCCATGTCGGGGAGCTGTTTTTT
CASSANSGGAHVGELFF
>TRBJ2-3|TRBV6-6|.|.
TGTGCCAGCAGTTACTCGACAGCCCGGGATACGCAGTATTTT
CASSYSTARDTQYF
>TRBJ2-1|TRBV11-2|.|TRBD2
TGTGCCAGCAGCTTAGGTACTAGCGGGAGATATGAGCAGTTCTTC
CASSLGTSGRYEQFF
>TRBJ1-6|TRBV7-6|.|.
TGTGCCAGCAGCCAGGGCCCCTATAATTCACCCCTCCACTTT
CASSQGPYNSPLHF
>TRBJ1-1|TRBV29-1|.|.
TGCAGCGTTGAAGACATGGGGCTGGTCACTGAAGCTTTCTTT
CSVEDMGLVTEAFF
>TRBJ2-3|TRBV13|once|TRBD1
TGTGCCAGCAGTTTTTACAGGGACAGCTCACTAACGACAGATACGCAGTATTTT
CASSFYRDSSLTTDTQYF
>TRBJ2-7|TRBV27|.|TRBD1
TGTGCCAGCAGTTTAAGGGGCGGGACAGGCTCCTACGAGCAGTACTTC
CASSLRGGTGSYEQYF
>TRBJ2-1|TRBV11-3|once|.
TGTGCCAGCAGCCCAGAGCCAGCGGAGGGAGGGCAGTTCTTC
CASSPEPAEGGQFF
>TRBJ2-4|TRBV5-6|few|TRBD1
TGTGCCAGCAGCTTGGGACAGGGCTTTCCCAAAAACATTCAGTACTTC
CASSLGQGFPKNIQYF
>TRBJ2-7|TRBV5-6|.|TRBD1
TGTGCCAGCAGCTTTAGGGACAGGGAGGTCGAGCAGTACTTC
CASSFRDREVEQYF
>TRBJ1-5|TRBV6-4|.|.
TGTGCCCGCCTCGGGGGGCGATTCCAGCCCCAGCATTTT
CARLGGRFQPQHF
>TRBJ1-4|TRBV5-4|.|.
TGTGCCAGCAGCTTAGGGGCCAGTTCGGATGAAAAACTGTTTTTT
CASSLGASSDEKLFF
>TRBJ2-1|TRBV25-1|.|TRBD2
TGTGCCAGCAGTGATGGTGAAGCGGGAGGAACCTACAATGAGCAGTTCTTC
CASSDGEAGGTYNEQFF
>TRBJ2-3|TRBV19|.|.
TGTGCCAGTAGTCCCCGGAGAAGCCCAACCACAGATACGCAGTATTTT
CASSPRRSPTTDTQYF
>TRBJ1-1|TRBV6-5|.|.
TGTGCCAGCGCCTACAGGGAGGGCACTGAAGCTTTCTTT
CASAYREGTEAFF
>TRBJ2-3|TRBV5-4|few|TRBD2
TGTGCCAGCAGCTTGGCGCTAGCGGGTCTCACAGATACGCAGTATTTT
CASSLALAGLTDTQYF